This T cell receptor beta chain was sequenced in a study of shared clonotypes between healthy human individuals. Study details: Per donor, three plates held CD4 naive cells, three held CD4 memory, two held CD8 naive and one held CD8 memory. General observations from the study: Larger estimated richness was generally recorded for naive subsets relative to memory subsets.

The authors distributed each subset's genomic DNA evenly over several immunoSEQ plates. Sequencing used immunoSEQ multiplex PCR; TCRdb keeps in-frame clones, though not all of them. The sample includes 2 million to 2.5 million clones, 80% to 95% of them seen just once. The table lists this clone with a count of one. Antigen specificity is unknown. Within the sample, other DNA sequences also encode this same CDR3. Trimming cost V 2 bases and J 1 base; bases outside gene matches: 2. In germline, CDR1 is SGDLS, CDR2 YYNGEE. This CDR3 spans 14 amino acids. CD4+ cells underwent separation, giving CD45RA+ naive and CD45RA-negative memory subsets.

The chain recombines TRBV9 with TRBJ2-5, with 7 nucleotides matching TRBD2. The receptor was derived from a man aged 18-30 years in good health. Some clones in this sample may be carry-over from other donors' samples. The specimen sequenced was naive CD4+ T cells from PBMCs. Noted subset: CD45RA+ positively selected. The CDR3 loop reads CASSVRGSQETQYF. CDR3 DNA: TGTGCCAGCAGCGTCCGCGGGAGCCAAGAGACCCAGTACTTC.